These 27 T cell receptor beta chains were sequenced from one sample in a study of regulatory T cells in long-lasting Graves disease. Construction of the TCR beta libraries employed iRepertoire HTBI primers in conjunction with Arm-PCR of CDR3 regions. In TCRdb, the multiplex PCR reads were re-called with MiXCR into one record per CDR3 protein. Of 550,000 to 700,000 distinct CDR3 sequences detected, roughly a sixth appear once; the ten largest clones hold around 12%. Time point specified: newly diagnosed GD, antithyroid drugs for less than 3 months. PBMC RNA was the source of the TCR library. This sample also belongs to another study, concerning T cells in Graves' hyperthyroidism and ophthalmopathy.

This specimen consisted of peripheral blood mononuclear cells (PBMCs), obtained at new diagnosis, from a patient treated with antithyroid drugs. These receptors originate from a man younger than 30 with Graves disease.

The rearrangement uses TRBV5-8 and TRBJ2-3; TRBD2 aligns across 14 bases. V gave up 4 bases and J gave up 5 bases; unmatched junction bases: 6. The CDR3 loop spans 16 amino acids. Germline loops: CDR1 SGHTS, CDR2 YDEGEE. CDR3 nucleotide sequence: TGTGCCAGCAGCCAGGGACTAGCGGGAGCGAGAGATACGCAGTATTTT. Its protein product is CASSQGLAGARDTQYF.

Regarding this clonotype: This probably arose from a read error, given a far larger clone one base away. The chain has TRBV10-3 and TRBJ2-2; D ambiguous. The V gene's germline CDR1 is ENHRY and CDR2 SYGVKD. The CDR3 has 14 amino acids. V lost 4 bases and J lost 2, with 8 bases in between. Here the CDR3 reads CAISGTVNTGELFF. The CDR3 DNA follows: TGTGCCATCAGTGGGACGGTAAACACCGGGGAGCTGTTTTTT.

In this sample, this clonotype turned up many times. This chain uses TRBV28 with TRBJ1-3, with D perhaps matching TRBD1 (5 bases). The CDR3 is made up of 12 amino acids. The V gene's germline CDR1 is MDHEN and CDR2 SYDVKM. With 7 bases removed from V and 5 bases from J, the gap between germline ends came to 9 bases. The CDR3 region is CASTNRRNTIYF. The CDR3 nucleotides read TGTGCCAGCACGAACAGGCGAAACACCATATATTTT.

The chain is built from TRBV5-6 and TRBJ2-7; D possibly corresponds to TRBD2 (6 bases). V lost 4 bases and J lost 1, with 18 bases in between. The CDR3 loop spans 16 amino acids. CDR1 SGHDT and CDR2 YYEEEE come from the germline V gene. The CDR3 nucleotides read TGTGCCAGCAGCCCCAATCGACTAGGCCCTTCCTACGAGCAGTACTTC. It yields the protein CASSPNRLGPSYEQYF.

The genes are TRBV9 and TRBJ2-7, with D perhaps given as TRBD1 or TRBD2 (5 bases each). CDR3 size: 15 residues. V lost 1 base and J 0 bases, leaving 11 bases between the germline ends. Germline V CDR1 and CDR2: SGDLS, YYNGEE. CDR3 in amino acids: CASSVSWGSSYEQYF. CDR3 nucleotide sequence: TGTGCCAGCAGCGTATCTTGGGGGAGCTCCTACGAGCAGTACTTC. The full variable domain, its missing parts supplied by reference TRBV9 and TRBJ2-7, is DSGVTQTPKHLITATGQRVTLRCSPRSGDLSVYWYQQSLDQGLQFLIQYYNGEERAKGNILERFSAQQFPDLHSELNLSSLELGDSALYFCASSVSWGSSYEQYFGPGTRLTVT.

This clonotype has more than one count but fewer than ten. This chain connects TRBV6-1 to TRBJ1-2; 8 bases map to TRBD1. The CDR3 contains 14 residues. Germline V gene lookup returns CDR1 MNHNS and CDR2 SASEGT. V was pared by 5 bases and J by 3 bases, with 5 bases of the junction left unmatched. The CDR3 DNA is TGTGCCAGCAGTCGGGACAGGAGCCACTATGGCTACACCTTC. This codes for CASSRDRSHYGYTF.

This clonotype was counted many times. V gene TRBV3-1 combines with J gene TRBJ2-2; no clear D gene. There are 12 residues in the CDR3. Germline lookup yields CDR1 LGHDT and CDR2 YNNKEL (reference sequence). Trimming removed 3 bases at V and 2 bases at J, with 1 base between. CDR3 in DNA: TGTGCCAGCAGCCACAACACCGGGGAGCTGTTTTTT. This codes for CASSHNTGELFF.

This clonotype was seen ten or more times. The chain couples TRBV5-1 to TRBJ2-1; the match to TRBD2 covers 8 bases. The length of the CDR3 is 14 residues. Trimming took 7 bases from V and 4 from J; bases not matched to a gene: 7. The germline V gene has CDR1 SGHRS and CDR2 YFSETQ. The CDR3 protein is CASGRASGYNEQFF. In DNA, the CDR3 is TGCGCCAGCGGTAGGGCTAGCGGGTACAATGAGCAGTTCTTC.

This clonotype was detected ten times or more. As DNA, the CDR3 is TGTGCCAGCAAACAGGGAGGGTTAGTTAATGAGCAGTTCTTC. The encoded protein is CASKQGGLVNEQFF. This chain links TRBV2 with TRBJ2-1, with D possibly being TRBD2 (7 bases). With 7 bases removed from V and 7 bases from J, the gap between germline ends came to 17 bases. Germline loops: CDR1 SNHLY, CDR2 FYNNEI. The CDR3 loop spans 14 amino acids.

Ten or more counts support this clonotype. The chain links TRBV7-9 to TRBJ2-1, with 13 bases lining up with TRBD2. The J segment lost 13 bases and the V segment lost 3 bases, leaving 3 bases of the junction unmatched. Germline V CDR1 and CDR2: SEHNR, FQNEAQ (reference sequence). This CDR3 has 13 residues. CDR3 amino acids: CASSFWTSGSQFF. The CDR3 nucleotides read TGTGCCAGCAGCTTCTGGACTAGCGGGAGCCAGTTCTTC.

The V gene is TRBV6-1, the J gene TRBJ2-2; D is possibly TRBD1 (6 bases). Trimming cost V 6 bases and J 6 bases, with 11 bases left between them. This CDR3 is built from 13 residues. Germline-derived CDR1 and CDR2 are MNHNS and SASEGT. The CDR3 here is CASSHRVAGELFF. The CDR3 DNA is TGTGCCAGCAGCCACAGGGTAGCCGGGGAGCTGTTTTTT.

This clonotype has only a few counts. A read error may produce the germline difference seen at one junction end. The V gene is TRBV5-1, the J gene TRBJ1-4, with 10 nucleotides matching TRBD1. The CDR3 runs 14 residues. Looked up from germline, CDR1 is SGHRS and CDR2 is YFSETQ. The DNA for the CDR3 is TGCGCCAGCAGCCCGGGGGGACAGGGGTTTCCGGAGATTTTT. It is translated as CASSPGGQGFPEIF.

The sample holds many counts of this clonotype. The chain couples TRBV12-3 or TRBV12-4 to TRBJ2-1; D is perhaps TRBD2 (7 bases). V lost 6 bases, J lost 7 bases, and 25 bases lay in between. The CDR3 covers 17 residues. The CDR3 DNA reads TGTGCCAGCAGCTATGGGGGGGGGGGCCCGGATGCGAATGAGCAGTTCTTC. Translation: CASSYGGGGPDANEQFF.

This clonotype was counted ten times or more. The chain has TRBV6-1 and TRBJ1-2; D remains ambiguous. The V gene's germline CDR1 is MNHNS and CDR2 SASEGT. The length of the CDR3 is 11 residues. The germline V and J ends were trimmed by 5 bases and 7 bases, with 8 bases remaining between them. The chain's CDR3 is CASSIGRGYTF. The CDR3 region has the DNA TGTGCCAGCAGTATAGGCCGTGGCTACACCTTC.

At least ten counts were recorded for this clonotype. The chain couples TRBV13 to TRBJ1-1; D is unclear. This CDR3 region has 15 residues. Trimming cost V 3 bases and J 0 bases, with 11 bases left between them. CDR1 is PRHDT, CDR2 FYEKMQ, per germline (reference sequence). Here the CDR3 DNA reads TGTGCCAGCAGCTTCGGTGGTGCCATGAACACTGAAGCTTTCTTT. It translates to CASSFGGAMNTEAFF. The whole variable domain, remainder taken from reference TRBV13 and TRBJ1-1, is AAGVIQSPRHLIKEKRETATLKCYPIPRHDTVYWYQQGPGQDPQFLISFYEKMQSDKGSIPDRFSAQQFSDYHSELNMSSLELGDSALYFCASSFGGAMNTEAFFGQGTRLTVV.

About this clonotype itself: This may come from a read error, since a much larger clone is one base off. The chain combines TRBV3-1 with TRBJ1-1, with TRBD1 as a possible D gene (6 bases). The germline V and J ends were trimmed by 7 bases and 4 bases, with 13 bases remaining between them. The V gene's germline CDR1 is LGHDT and CDR2 YNNKEL (reference sequence). This CDR3 is 13 amino acids long. The CDR3 DNA is TGTGCCAGCACCGAACGGGGGGCCACTGAAGCTTTCTTT. As protein: CASTERGATEAFF.

The chain combines TRBV27 with TRBJ2-5; 10 bases match TRBD2. This CDR3 has 13 residues. V was clipped by 6 bases and J by 2 bases; unmatched bases: 0. Germline V gene sequence: CDR1 MNHEY, CDR2 SMNVEV (reference sequence). CDR3 sequence: CASRGLAQETQYF. CDR3 in DNA: TGTGCCAGCAGGGGACTAGCGCAAGAGACCCAGTACTTC.

This chain connects TRBV7-9 to TRBJ2-2, with D perhaps being TRBD1 or TRBD2 (5 bases each). Trimming stripped 4 bases from V and 5 bases from J, with 11 bases between. This CDR3 has 14 amino acids. Germline CDR1 SEHNR, CDR2 FQNEAQ (reference sequence). The CDR3 nucleotides read TGTGCCAGCAGCTGGGGGTCATCGACCGGGGAGCTGTTTTTT. Residues: CASSWGSSTGELFF.

V and J are TRBV12-5 and TRBJ2-7; D possibly corresponds to TRBD2 (5 bases). The germline V gene encodes CDR1 LGHNT and CDR2 FRNRAP. The V end was cut by 9 bases, the J end by 6 bases, with 12 bases between. The length of the CDR3 is 11 residues. The CDR3 DNA reads TGTGCTAGACCACTAGTTGGCGAGCAGTACTTC. Translated: CARPLVGEQYF.

This clonotype was seen once. A much larger clone lies a single base off, so this may be a read error. This rearrangement joins TRBV28 to TRBJ2-2; a possible D gene is TRBD2 (5 bases). This CDR3 spans 16 amino acids. Germline assignment: CDR1 MDHEN and CDR2 SYDVKM. CDR3 bases: TGTGCCAGCAGCACAGAGGCAGCCCCTAACACCGGGGAGCTGCTTTTT. This translates into CASSTEAAPNTGELLF.

There are a few counts of this clonotype. No conserved phenylalanine or tryptophan is present at the end of the CDR3, so a read error is the likely explanation. The V and J genes are TRBV6-2 or TRBV6-3 and TRBJ2-3; D remains ambiguous. In germline, CDR1 is MNHEY, CDR2 SVGEGT. V gave up 5 bases and J gave up 0 bases, with 15 bases separating them. The CDR3 totals 16 residues. The CDR3 sequence is CASSRLRAPSTDTQYL. In nucleotides, the CDR3 is TGTGCCAGCAGTCGGTTAAGGGCCCCTAGCACAGATACGCAGTATCTT.

The chain is built from TRBV3-1 and TRBJ1-6, with TRBD1 identical over 8 bases. V lost 1 base and J lost 6; bases outside the gene matches: 5. Germline V gene sequence: CDR1 LGHDT, CDR2 YNNKEL (reference sequence). The CDR3 covers 16 residues. The CDR3 bases are TGTGCCAGCAGCCAAGGAACAGGGGGTCGTAATTCACCCCTCCACTTT. The encoded protein is CASSQGTGGRNSPLHF.

In this sample, this clonotype turned up many times. The chain joins TRBV11-1 to TRBJ2-6, with 7 bases that match TRBD1. Germline lookup yields CDR1 SGHAT and CDR2 FQDESV (reference sequence). With V trimmed by 5 bases and J by 0 bases, 7 bases remained unmatched. This CDR3 is built from 17 residues. As DNA, the CDR3 is TGTGCCAGCAGCGGAGGACAGGACTTCTCTGGGGCCAACGTCCTGACTTTC. This gives the protein CASSGGQDFSGANVLTF.

This chain connects TRBV5-4 to TRBJ1-1; D might be TRBD1 (6 bases). The CDR3 consists of 14 residues. Trimming stripped 4 bases from V and 2 bases from J, with 12 bases between. Germline V CDR1 and CDR2: SGHNT, YYREEE (reference sequence). The CDR3 coding sequence is TGTGCCAGCAGCCGTGGACAGACCAACACTGAAGCTTTCTTT. Translated, it gives CASSRGQTNTEAFF. Supplemented by reference TRBV5-4 and TRBJ1-1, the full variable domain reads ETGVTQSPTHLIKTRGQQVTLRCSSQSGHNTVSWYQQALGQGPQFIFQYYREEENGRGNFPPRFSGLQFPNYSSELNVNALELDDSALYLCASSRGQTNTEAFFGQGTRLTVV.

This clonotype was observed a handful of times. V gene TRBV9 combines with J gene TRBJ2-3; 7 bases are shared with TRBD1. J was trimmed by 6 bases and V by 3 bases; bases with no gene match: 7. The CDR3 extends over 14 amino acids. Germline V lookup: CDR1 SGDLS, CDR2 YYNGEE. CDR3 loop: CASSATGDLDTQYF. CDR3 nucleotides: TGTGCCAGCAGCGCCACAGGGGATCTTGATACGCAGTATTTT.

J is TRBJ1-2 and V is TRBV19, with D unresolved. Germline loops: CDR1 LNHDA, CDR2 SQIVND (reference sequence). Trimming removed 5 bases at V and 0 bases at J, with 10 bases between. CDR3 size: 14 residues. The CDR3 region is CASSSSVANYGYTF. The CDR3 DNA sequence: TGTGCCAGTAGTTCTTCAGTCGCTAACTATGGCTACACCTTC. The full variable domain, in which reference TRBV19 and TRBJ1-2 provide the parts outside the CDR3, is DGGITQSPKYLFRKEGQNVTLSCEQNLNHDAMYWYRQDPGQGLRLIYYSQIVNDFQKGDIAEGYSVSREKKESFPLTVTSAQKNPTAFYLCASSSSVANYGYTFGSGTRLTVV.

There are many counts of this clonotype. This sequence joins TRBV18 and TRBJ2-3; TRBD1 aligns across 10 bases. V lost 6 bases to trimming and J lost 1 base; unmatched junction nucleotides: 4. There are 15 residues in the CDR3. Germline lookup yields CDR1 KGHSH and CDR2 LQKENI. As DNA, the CDR3 is TGTGCCAGCTCGGCCGGACAGGGGGGCACAGATACGCAGTATTTT. Translation: CASSAGQGGTDTQYF.